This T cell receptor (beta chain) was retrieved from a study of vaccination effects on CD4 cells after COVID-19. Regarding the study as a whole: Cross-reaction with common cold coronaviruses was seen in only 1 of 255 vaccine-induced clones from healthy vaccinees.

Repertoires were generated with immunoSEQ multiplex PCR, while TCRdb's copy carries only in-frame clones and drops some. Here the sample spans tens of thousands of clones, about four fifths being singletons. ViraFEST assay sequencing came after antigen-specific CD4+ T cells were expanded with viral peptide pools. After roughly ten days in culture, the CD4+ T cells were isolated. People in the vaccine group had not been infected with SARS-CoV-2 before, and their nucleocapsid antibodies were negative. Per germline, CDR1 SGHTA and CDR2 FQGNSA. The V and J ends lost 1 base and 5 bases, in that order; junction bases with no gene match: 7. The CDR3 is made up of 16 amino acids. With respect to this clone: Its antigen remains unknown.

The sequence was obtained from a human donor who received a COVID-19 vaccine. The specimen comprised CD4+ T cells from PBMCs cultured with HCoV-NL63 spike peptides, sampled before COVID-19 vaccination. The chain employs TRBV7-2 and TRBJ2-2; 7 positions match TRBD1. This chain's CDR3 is CASSLVGVGQTGELFF. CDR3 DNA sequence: TGTGCCAGCAGCTTAGTGGGGGTGGGACAGACCGGGGAGCTGTTTTTT.